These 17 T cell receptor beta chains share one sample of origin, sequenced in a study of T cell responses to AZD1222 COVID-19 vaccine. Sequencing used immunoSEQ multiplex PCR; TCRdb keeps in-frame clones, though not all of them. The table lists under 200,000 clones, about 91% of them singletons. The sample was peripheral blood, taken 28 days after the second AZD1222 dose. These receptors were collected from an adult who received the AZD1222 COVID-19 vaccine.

The CDR3 loop reads CASSYSGVGGYTF. CDR3 in DNA: TGTGCCAGCAGCTATTCCGGGGTTGGTGGCTACACCTTC. V gene TRBV5-6 combines with J gene TRBJ1-2, with no clear D. V dropped 3 bases and J dropped 7 bases, with 13 bases sitting between them. The CDR3 extends over 13 amino acids. The germline gives CDR1 SGHDT, CDR2 YYEEEE.

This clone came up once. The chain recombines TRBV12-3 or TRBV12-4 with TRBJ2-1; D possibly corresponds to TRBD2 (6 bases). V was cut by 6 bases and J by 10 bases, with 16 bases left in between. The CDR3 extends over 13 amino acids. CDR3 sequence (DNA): TGTGCCAGCAGCACGGGACTGGGAGGCGAGCAGTTCTTC. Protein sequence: CASSTGLGGEQFF.

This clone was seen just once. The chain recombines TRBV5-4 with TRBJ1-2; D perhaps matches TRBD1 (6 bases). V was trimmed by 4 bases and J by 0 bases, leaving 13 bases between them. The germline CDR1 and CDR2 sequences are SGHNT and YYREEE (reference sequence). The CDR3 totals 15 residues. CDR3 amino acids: CASSPMDSSNYGYTF. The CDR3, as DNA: TGTGCCAGCAGCCCCATGGACAGCTCTAACTATGGCTACACCTTC.

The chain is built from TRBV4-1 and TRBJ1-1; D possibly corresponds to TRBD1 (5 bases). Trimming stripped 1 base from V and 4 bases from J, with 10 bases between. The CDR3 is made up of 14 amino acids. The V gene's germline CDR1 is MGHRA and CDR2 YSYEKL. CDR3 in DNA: TGCGCCAGCAGCCAAGGGTATGGGGCCACTGAAGCTTTCTTT. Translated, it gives CASSQGYGATEAFF.

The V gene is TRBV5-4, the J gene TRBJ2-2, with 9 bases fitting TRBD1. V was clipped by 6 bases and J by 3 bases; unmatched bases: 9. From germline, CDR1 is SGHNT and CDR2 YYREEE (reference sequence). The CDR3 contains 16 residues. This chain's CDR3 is CASTRGDRAYTGELFF. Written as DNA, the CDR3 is TGTGCCAGCACCCGGGGGGACAGGGCTTACACCGGGGAGCTGTTTTTT.

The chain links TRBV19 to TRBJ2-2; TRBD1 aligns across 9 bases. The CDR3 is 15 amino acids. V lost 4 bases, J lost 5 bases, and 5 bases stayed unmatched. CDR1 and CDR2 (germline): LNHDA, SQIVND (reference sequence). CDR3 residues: CASSSLGQGTGELFF. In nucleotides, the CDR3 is TGTGCCAGTAGTAGTCTCGGACAGGGGACCGGGGAGCTGTTTTTT.

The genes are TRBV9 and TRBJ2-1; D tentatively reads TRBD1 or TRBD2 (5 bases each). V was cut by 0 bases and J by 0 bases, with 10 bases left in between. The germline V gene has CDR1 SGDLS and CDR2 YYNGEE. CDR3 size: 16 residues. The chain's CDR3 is CASSVGGLGSYNEQFF. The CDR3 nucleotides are TGTGCCAGCAGCGTAGGGGGGTTGGGCTCCTACAATGAGCAGTTCTTC. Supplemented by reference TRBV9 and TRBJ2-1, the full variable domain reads DSGVTQTPKHLITATGQRVTLRCSPRSGDLSVYWYQQSLDQGLQFLIQYYNGEERAKGNILERFSAQQFPDLHSELNLSSLELGDSALYFCASSVGGLGSYNEQFFGPGTRLTVL.

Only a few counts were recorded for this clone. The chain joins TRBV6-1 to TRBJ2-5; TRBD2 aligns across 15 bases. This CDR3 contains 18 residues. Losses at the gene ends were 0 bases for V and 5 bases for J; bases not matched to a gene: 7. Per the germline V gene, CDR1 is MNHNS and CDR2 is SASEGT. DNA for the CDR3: TGTGCCAGCAGTGAAGCGGGACTAGCGGGGGGCCCGAGGGAGACCCAGTACTTC. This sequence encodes CASSEAGLAGGPRETQYF.

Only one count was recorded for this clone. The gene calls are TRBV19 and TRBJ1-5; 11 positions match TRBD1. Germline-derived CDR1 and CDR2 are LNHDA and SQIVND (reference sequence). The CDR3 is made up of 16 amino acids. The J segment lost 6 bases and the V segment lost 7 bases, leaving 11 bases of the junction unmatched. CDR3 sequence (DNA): TGTGCCAGTACCGAAGCGGACAGGGGGCATGGTCAGCCCCAGCATTTT. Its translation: CASTEADRGHGQPQHF.

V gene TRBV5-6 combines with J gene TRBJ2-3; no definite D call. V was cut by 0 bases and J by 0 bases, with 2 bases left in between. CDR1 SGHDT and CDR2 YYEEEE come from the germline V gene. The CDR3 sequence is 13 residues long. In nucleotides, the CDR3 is TGTGCCAGCAGCTTGGGCAGCACAGATACGCAGTATTTT. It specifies CASSLGSTDTQYF. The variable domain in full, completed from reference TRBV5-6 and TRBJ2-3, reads DAGVTQSPTHLIKTRGQQVTLRCSPKSGHDTVSWYQQALGQGPQFIFQYYEEEERQRGNFPDRFSGHQFPNYSSELNVNALLLGDSALYLCASSLGSTDTQYFGPGTRLTVL.

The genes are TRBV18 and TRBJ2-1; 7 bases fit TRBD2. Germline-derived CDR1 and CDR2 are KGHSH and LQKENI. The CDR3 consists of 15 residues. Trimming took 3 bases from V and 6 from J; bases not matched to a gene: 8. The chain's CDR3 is CASSPLSGRVNEQFF. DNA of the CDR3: TGTGCCAGCTCACCTCTTAGCGGGCGCGTCAATGAGCAGTTCTTC.

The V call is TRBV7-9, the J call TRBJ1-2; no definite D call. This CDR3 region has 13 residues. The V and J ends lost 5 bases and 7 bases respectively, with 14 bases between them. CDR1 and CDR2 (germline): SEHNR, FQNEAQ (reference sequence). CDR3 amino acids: CASSPLEGSGYTF. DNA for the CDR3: TGTGCCAGCAGCCCTCTCGAGGGTAGTGGCTACACCTTC.

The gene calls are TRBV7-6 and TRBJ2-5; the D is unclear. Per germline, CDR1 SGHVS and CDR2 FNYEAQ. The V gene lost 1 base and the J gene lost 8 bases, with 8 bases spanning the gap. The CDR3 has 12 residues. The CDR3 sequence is CASSLEDGTQYF. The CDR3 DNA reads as TGTGCCAGCAGCTTAGAGGACGGAACCCAGTACTTC.

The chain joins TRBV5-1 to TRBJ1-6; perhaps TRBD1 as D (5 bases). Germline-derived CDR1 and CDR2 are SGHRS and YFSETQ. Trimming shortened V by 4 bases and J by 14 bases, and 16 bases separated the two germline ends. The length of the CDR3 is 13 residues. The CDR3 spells CASSLGQSQALHF. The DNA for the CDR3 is TGCGCCAGCAGCCTTGGACAATCCCAAGCCCTCCACTTT.

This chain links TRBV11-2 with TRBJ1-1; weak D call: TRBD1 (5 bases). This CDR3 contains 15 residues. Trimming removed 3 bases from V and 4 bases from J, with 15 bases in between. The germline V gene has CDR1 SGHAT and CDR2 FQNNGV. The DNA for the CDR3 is TGTGCCAGCAGCTTCTCCAGGGATTTGAGCACTGAAGCTTTCTTT. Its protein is CASSFSRDLSTEAFF.

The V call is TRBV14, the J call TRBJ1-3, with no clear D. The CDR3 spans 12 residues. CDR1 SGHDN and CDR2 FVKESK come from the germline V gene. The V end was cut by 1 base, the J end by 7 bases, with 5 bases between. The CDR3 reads CASSQVSNTIYF. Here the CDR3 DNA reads TGTGCCAGCAGCCAAGTGAGCAACACCATATATTTT.

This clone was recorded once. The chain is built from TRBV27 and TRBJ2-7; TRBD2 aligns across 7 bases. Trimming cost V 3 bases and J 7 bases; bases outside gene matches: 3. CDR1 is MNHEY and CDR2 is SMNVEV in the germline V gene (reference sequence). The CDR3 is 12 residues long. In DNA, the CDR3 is TGTGCCAGCAGTTTGGTGGGGGGGGAGCAGTACTTC. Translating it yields CASSLVGGEQYF.